This T cell receptor (beta chain) stems from a study of blood T cell repertoires in COVID-19. V lost 3 bases and J lost 3, with 10 bases in between. Germline V gene data show CDR1 as SGDLS and CDR2 as YYNGEE. The CDR3 has 15 amino acids. Under the authors' procedure: Cell counts per sample came from amplifying reference gene primers. Sequencing used immunoSEQ multiplex PCR; TCRdb keeps in-frame clones, though not all of them. Clone size and V and J calls were adopted from that table, with D and trimming inferred from the DNA. The sample lists about 150,000 clones; 88% were seen once. The chain combines TRBV9 with TRBJ1-6; no definite D call. The sequenced material came from peripheral blood. The origin of this receptor is a man in his sixties with active or convalescent COVID-19. The CDR3, as DNA: TGTGCCAGCAGCGCCCGGGAGATCTATAATTCACCCCTCCACTTT. Protein: CASSAREIYNSPLHF.